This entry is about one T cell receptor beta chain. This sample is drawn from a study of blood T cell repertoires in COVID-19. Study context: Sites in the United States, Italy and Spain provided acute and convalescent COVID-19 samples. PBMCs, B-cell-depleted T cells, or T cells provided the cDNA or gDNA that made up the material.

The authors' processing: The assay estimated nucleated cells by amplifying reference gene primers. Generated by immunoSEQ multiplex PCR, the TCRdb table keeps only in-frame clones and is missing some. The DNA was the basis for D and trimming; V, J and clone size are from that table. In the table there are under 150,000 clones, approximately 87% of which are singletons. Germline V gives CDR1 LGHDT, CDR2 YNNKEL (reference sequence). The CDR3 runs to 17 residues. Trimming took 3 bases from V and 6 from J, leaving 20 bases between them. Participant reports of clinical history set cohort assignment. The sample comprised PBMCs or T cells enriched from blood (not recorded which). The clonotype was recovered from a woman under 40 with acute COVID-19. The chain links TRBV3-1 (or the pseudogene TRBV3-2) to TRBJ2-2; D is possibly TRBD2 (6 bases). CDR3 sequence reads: CASSHSGATLLAGELFF. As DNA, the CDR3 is TGTGCCAGCAGCCATTCGGGAGCGACCTTATTAGCCGGGGAGCTGTTTTTT.